These T cell receptor beta chains were read from a single sample in a study of blood T cell repertoires in COVID-19. Only in-frame clones appear in the TCRdb table, and some are missing; sequencing was by immunoSEQ multiplex PCR. The data show roughly 81,000 clones, with roughly 88% seen just once and approximately 3% held by the top ten. Material for sequencing was peripheral blood. The receptors were gathered from a woman older than 75 with COVID-19, enrolled during active disease. Both conserved end residues are part of each CDR3. Fields, in order: CDR3 length, clone size, D gene, J gene, V gene, CDR3 protein, CDR3 DNA. D genes are given only for firm matches. A clone size is listed for some rows: how often the clone was seen (once, few, many), or a class if it is expanded.

14 once - TRBJ1-3 TRBV10-1 CASSRDKSGNTIYF TGCGCCAGCAGTCGGGACAAATCTGGAAACACCATATATTTT
14 - - TRBJ2-6 TRBV2 CASRQASGANVLTF TGTGCCAGCAGACAGGCTTCAGGGGCCAACGTCCTGACTTTC
16 - TRBD2 TRBJ2-1 TRBV10-3 CAIQTGERGVYNEQFF TGTGCCATCCAAACCGGGGAGCGGGGGGTCTACAATGAGCAGTTCTTC
14 - - TRBJ1-2 TRBV5-5 CASSSRGGHYGYTF TGTGCCAGCAGCTCGCGCGGCGGGCACTATGGCTACACCTTC
18 - TRBD1 TRBJ2-7 TRBV19 CASSIDPPRTGEHYEQYF TGTGCCAGTAGTATAGACCCTCCTCGGACAGGGGAACACTACGAGCAGTACTTC
15 - - TRBJ2-6 TRBV9 CASSVGGGGANVLTF TGTGCCAGCAGCGTAGGAGGGGGTGGGGCCAACGTCCTGACTTTC
13 - - TRBJ2-2 TRBV5-1 CASSARETGELFF TGCGCCAGCAGCGCCCGGGAGACCGGGGAGCTGTTTTTT
14 - TRBD1 TRBJ1-1 TRBV3-1/TRBV3-2 CASSPRTGGTEAFF TGTGCCAGCAGCCCCCGGACAGGGGGCACTGAAGCTTTCTTT
16 - TRBD2 TRBJ2-1 TRBV6-1 CASSGTGWRGANEQFF TGTGCCAGCAGTGGGACTGGTTGGCGGGGGGCTAATGAGCAGTTCTTC
13 - TRBD1 TRBJ2-2 TRBV5-1 CASSSGQTGELFF TGCGCCAGCAGCTCGGGACAGACCGGGGAGCTGTTTTTT
15 - - TRBJ1-1 TRBV10-3 CAIRSSTGRDTEAFF TGTGCCATCAGATCATCAACAGGGAGGGACACTGAAGCTTTCTTT
15 - TRBD2 TRBJ2-7 TRBV10-3 CAINLGGGPSYEQYF TGTGCCATCAACCTGGGCGGGGGGCCGTCCTACGAGCAGTACTTC